The 27 T cell receptor beta chains in this list originate from one sample, sequenced in a study of metastatic and nonmetastatic thyroid tumors (dated by TCRdb to the early 2020s). Receptor libraries were prepared by PCR. Reads for this sample came from an Illumina HiSeq 4000. TCRdb reran the public reads through fastp at Q25 and MiXCR, keeping productive beta chains. The sample yields roughly 23,000 clones; roughly 21% were counted once. Around 13% of the sample comes from the top ten. Before undergoing thyroid surgery, none of the patients had been given any kind of treatment. Source material: blood. The receptors shown here come from a male donor with papillary thyroid cancer or a benign thyroid nodule (not recorded which). Some clones in this sample may be carry-over from other donors' samples.

This sequence joins TRBV11-3 and TRBJ2-2; D is possibly TRBD1 (7 bases). This CDR3 contains 16 residues. The V gene's germline CDR1 is SGHNT and CDR2 YENEEA. Between the trimmed V and J ends, which lost 1 base and 6 bases, there was a span of 15 bases. In DNA, the CDR3 is TGTGCCAGCAGCTTAGGAGGTCAGGGGGAGGCCGGGGAGCTGTTTTTT. As protein: CASSLGGQGEAGELFF.

This clone was observed at least ten times. The rearrangement joins TRBV10-3 to TRBJ2-5; TRBD2 aligns across 9 bases. Trimming removed 6 bases from V and 4 bases from J; junction bases left unmatched: 12. Germline lookup yields CDR1 ENHRY and CDR2 SYGVKD. The CDR3 runs 16 residues. CDR3 region: CAIRNEVAGAGETQYF. Here the CDR3 DNA reads TGTGCCATCAGAAACGAAGTAGCGGGGGCGGGAGAGACCCAGTACTTC.

By share of the sample, this clone is medium-sized. The chain is built from TRBV5-1 and TRBJ1-6; 10 bases align to TRBD1. Germline V lookup: CDR1 SGHRS, CDR2 YFSETQ. V lost 5 bases and J lost 8; bases outside the gene matches: 4. CDR3 size: 14 residues. The CDR3 coding sequence is TGCGCCAGCAGGGAGACAGGGGGCTATTCACCCCTCCACTTT. Amino acids: CASRETGGYSPLHF.

This clone was observed many times. The chain links TRBV6-1 to TRBJ2-3; TRBD2 aligns across 9 bases. Germline assignment: CDR1 MNHNS and CDR2 SASEGT. V lost 6 bases to trimming and J lost 0 bases; unmatched junction nucleotides: 1. The CDR3 contains 14 residues. CDR3 region: CASSAGGSTDTQYF. DNA for the CDR3: TGTGCCAGCAGCGCGGGGGGGAGCACAGATACGCAGTATTTT.

Ten or more counts support this clone. The chain joins TRBV18 to TRBJ1-6; D is ambiguous. The length of the CDR3 is 16 residues. Germline V gene data show CDR1 as KGHSH and CDR2 as LQKENI. V was cut by 4 bases and J by 6 bases, with 16 bases left in between. As DNA, the CDR3 is TGTGCCAGCTCACTCTCCTCAGCAAACGTTAATTCACCCCTCCACTTT. Translated: CASSLSSANVNSPLHF.

Ten or more counts support this clone. This sequence joins TRBV6-9 and TRBJ2-4, with 8 bases fitting TRBD1. The CDR3 is 15 residues long. The V gene's germline CDR1 is MNHGY and CDR2 SVAAGI. V trimming: 5 bases; J trimming: 8 bases; junction bases outside the gene matches: 11. As DNA, the CDR3 is TGTGCCAGCAGTCAACAGGGGGGATTGGGAGACATTCAGTACTTC. Amino acid sequence: CASSQQGGLGDIQYF.

Only a few counts were recorded for this clone. V and J are TRBV3-1 and TRBJ1-2, with D possibly being TRBD1 (5 bases). The V gene lost 7 bases and the J gene lost 7 bases, with 19 bases spanning the gap. This CDR3 contains 14 residues. Per the germline V gene, CDR1 is LGHDT and CDR2 is YNNKEL (reference sequence). As DNA, the CDR3 is TGTGCCAGCACAAAAGAGGACACCGGGGGTGGCTACACCTTC. Translation gives CASTKEDTGGGYTF.

V gene TRBV7-9 combines with J gene TRBJ2-2, with D uncertain. CDR3 size: 14 residues. V was pared by 3 bases and J by 9 bases, with 14 bases between. Germline loops: CDR1 SEHNR, CDR2 FQNEAQ (reference sequence). In nucleotides, the CDR3 is TGTGCCAGCAGCTTTCGTGTGACATCCTGGGAGCTGTTTTTT. This translates into CASSFRVTSWELFF. The full variable domain, in which reference TRBV7-9 and TRBJ2-2 provide the parts outside the CDR3, is DTGVSQNPRHKITKRGQNVTFRCDPISEHNRLYWYRQTLGQGPEFLTYFQNEAQLEKSRLLSDRFSAERPKGSFSTLEIQRTEQGDSAMYLCASSFRVTSWELFFGEGSRLTVL.

This clone was counted only a few times. The genes are TRBV27 and TRBJ2-7, with D possibly TRBD1 on 6 matching bases. With 6 bases removed from V and 8 bases from J, the gap between germline ends came to 23 bases. Germline CDR1 reads MNHEY; CDR2 reads SMNVEV (reference sequence). This CDR3 contains 15 residues. Written as DNA, the CDR3 is TGTGCCAGCAGCCGACCCACAGGGTTGCGATACAAGCAGTACTTC. Amino acids: CASSRPTGLRYKQYF.

This rearrangement joins TRBV6-1 to TRBJ2-7; D may be TRBD2 (6 bases). CDR3 length: 13 residues. Per germline, CDR1 MNHNS and CDR2 SASEGT. Trimming pared 7 bases from V and 6 bases from J, leaving 16 bases between. The CDR3 DNA reads as TGTGCCAGCATCCCCTCGGGGGATCGCGAGCAGTACTTC. It translates to CASIPSGDREQYF.

This clone was detected many times. V is TRBV5-1 and J is TRBJ2-1; unclear D gene. CDR3 length: 12 amino acids. Germline assignment: CDR1 SGHRS and CDR2 YFSETQ. The V end lost 4 bases, the J end lost 15 bases, and 17 bases lay between the germline ends. CDR3 region: CASSQSLDAVFF. CDR3 DNA: TGCGCCAGCAGCCAGTCCTTGGATGCTGTGTTCTTC.

In its sample, this clone was seen once. The gene calls are TRBV5-1 and TRBJ2-3; D could derive from TRBD1 or TRBD2 (5 bases each). The V and J ends lost 5 bases and 12 bases respectively, with 16 bases between them. Germline V gene data show CDR1 as SGHRS and CDR2 as YFSETQ. The CDR3 spans 12 residues. CDR3 loop: CASSEQGDIQYF. The CDR3, as DNA: TGCGCCAGCAGTGAGCAGGGAGATATTCAGTATTTT.

The J gene is TRBJ2-2, the V gene TRBV19; D call uncertain. The CDR3 has 13 amino acids. CDR1 and CDR2 (germline): LNHDA, SQIVND (reference sequence). The V end was cut by 11 bases, the J end by 4 bases, with 14 bases between. This chain's CDR3 is CALTSGRTGELFF. The CDR3 bases are TGTGCCCTCACATCAGGTCGCACCGGGGAGCTGTTTTTT.

The chain has TRBV14 and TRBJ2-7, with D maybe TRBD2 (6 bases). Trimming cost V 3 bases and J 2 bases, with 8 bases left between them. The CDR3 has 13 residues. CDR1 and CDR2 from the germline V gene are SGHDN and FVKESK. The CDR3 reads CASSQRDAYEQYF. CDR3 nucleotides: TGTGCCAGCAGCCAGCGGGACGCCTACGAGCAGTACTTC.

Concerning this clone itself: A single base separates this from a much larger clone, so it may be a read error. V usage is TRBV7-8 and J usage is TRBJ2-3; 10 positions agree with TRBD2. The CDR3 extends over 15 amino acids. CDR1 SGHVS and CDR2 FQNEAQ come from the germline V gene. With V trimmed by 7 bases and J by 3 bases, 7 bases remained unmatched. Written as DNA, the CDR3 is TGTGCCAGCATCCTTAGCGGGAGGCGGACAGATACGCAGTATTTT. Translation gives CASILSGRRTDTQYF.

This clone is medium-sized by share. This rearrangement joins TRBV6-1 to TRBJ1-5; D call uncertain. There are 15 residues in the CDR3. Trimming stripped 1 base from V and 1 base from J, with 8 bases between. CDR1 is MNHNS and CDR2 is SASEGT in the germline V gene. The CDR3 DNA reads as TGTGCCAGCAGTGAAGAGGGAGGAAGCAATCAGCCCCAGCATTTT. The encoded protein is CASSEEGGSNQPQHF.

By sample share, this clone is medium-sized. The chain carries TRBV11-2 and TRBJ2-7; D gene unclear. CDR3 length: 13 residues. The V end was cut by 0 bases, the J end by 6 bases, with 9 bases between. Germline lookup yields CDR1 SGHAT and CDR2 FQNNGV. The CDR3 is CASSLDSNSEQYF. The CDR3 region has the DNA TGTGCCAGCAGCTTAGACTCTAATTCCGAGCAGTACTTC.

In this sample, this clone turned up a few times. V usage is TRBV6-1 and J usage is TRBJ2-3, with a possible D match to TRBD2 (5 bases). CDR1 is MNHNS and CDR2 is SASEGT in the germline V gene. V was pared by 8 bases and J by 5 bases, with 14 bases between. The CDR3 loop spans 13 amino acids. CDR3 DNA: TGTGCCAGCGGCACTAGGCGGGTAGATACGCAGTATTTT. Its protein product is CASGTRRVDTQYF.

Many counts were recorded for this clone. The same CDR3 is also encoded by other DNA sequences in this sample. The chain recombines TRBV19 with TRBJ2-1, with TRBD2 matching 12 bases. The germline gives CDR1 LNHDA, CDR2 SQIVND (reference sequence). The ends lost 5 bases at V and 7 bases at J; junction bases unmatched: 3. This CDR3 comprises 14 residues. As DNA, the CDR3 is TGTGCCAGTAGTGGACTAGCGGGGACAAATGAGCAGTTCTTC. Its translation is CASSGLAGTNEQFF.

This clone was detected ten times or more. The CDR3 region is CASSIEMGVETQYF. The CDR3 DNA sequence: TGTGCCAGTAGTATAGAGATGGGAGTGGAGACCCAGTACTTC. This chain uses TRBV19 with TRBJ2-5, with a tentative D call TRBD2 (5 bases). This CDR3 is 14 amino acids long. V lost 0 bases, J lost 5 bases, and 10 bases lay in between. Germline values: CDR1 LNHDA, CDR2 SQIVND (reference sequence). Full variable domain (remainder filled in from reference TRBV19 and TRBJ2-5): DGGITQSPKYLFRKEGQNVTLSCEQNLNHDAMYWYRQDPGQGLRLIYYSQIVNDFQKGDIAEGYSVSREKKESFPLTVTSAQKNPTAFYLCASSIEMGVETQYFGPGTRLLVL.

This chain links TRBV19 with TRBJ1-5; D possibly corresponds to TRBD1 (6 bases). This CDR3 contains 15 residues. The V end was cut by 7 bases, the J end by 5 bases, with 18 bases between. From germline, CDR1 is LNHDA and CDR2 SQIVND (reference sequence). This chain's CDR3 is CASIITWGADQPQHF. Written as DNA, the CDR3 is TGTGCCAGTATTATCACCTGGGGGGCAGATCAGCCCCAGCATTTT.

This clone counts as medium-sized. The chain employs TRBV6-2 or TRBV6-3 and TRBJ1-3; D is unclear. V lost 7 bases and J 8 bases, leaving 15 bases between the germline ends. CDR3 length: 13 amino acids. From germline, CDR1 is MNHEY and CDR2 SVGEGT. DNA for the CDR3: TGTGCCAGCACCTCCGAGGGATCAGACACCATATATTTT. It is translated as CASTSEGSDTIYF.

Many counts were recorded for this clone. The chain is built from TRBV12-3 or TRBV12-4 and TRBJ2-3; D may match TRBD1 or TRBD2 (5 bases each). The CDR3 sequence is 15 residues long. V was shortened by 2 bases and J by 4 bases, with 13 bases between the two germline ends. CDR3 sequence reads: CASSLRDRPADTQYF. Written as DNA, the CDR3 is TGTGCCAGCAGTTTAAGGGACCGTCCAGCAGATACGCAGTATTTT.

This clone has at least ten counts. This rearrangement joins TRBV9 to TRBJ1-4; the match to TRBD1 covers 9 bases. The CDR3 totals 15 residues. Germline-derived CDR1 and CDR2 are SGDLS and YYNGEE. V dropped 4 bases and J dropped 4; count of bases not matched to a gene: 5. CDR3 sequence: CASSLGTGFNEKLFF. The CDR3 DNA reads as TGTGCCAGCAGCCTTGGGACAGGGTTTAATGAAAAACTGTTTTTT.

The chain carries TRBV20-1 and TRBJ2-7, with a weak D call TRBD1 (5 bases). The CDR3 sequence is 13 residues long. Germline lookup yields CDR1 DFQATT and CDR2 SNEGSKA (reference sequence). Deletions cut 3 bases from V and 1 base from J, with 10 bases between. This CDR3 is CSASQAGSYEQYF. CDR3 sequence (DNA): TGCAGTGCTAGTCAGGCAGGGTCCTACGAGCAGTACTTC.

As to this clone: The same CDR3 can be traced to other DNA sequences in this sample. The chain couples TRBV7-3 to TRBJ1-1; no definite D call. This CDR3 has 13 amino acids. Germline V gives CDR1 SGHTA, CDR2 FQGTGA. The V gene lost 5 bases and the J gene lost 14 bases, with 21 bases spanning the gap. The CDR3 loop reads CASSPTANLQAFF. Written as DNA, the CDR3 is TGTGCCAGCAGCCCAACCGCGAACCTCCAGGCCTTCTTT. The variable domain in full, with the rest retrieved from reference TRBV7-3 and TRBJ1-1, is GAGVSQTPSNKVTEKGKYVELRCDPISGHTALYWYRQSLGQGPEFLIYFQGTGAADDSGLPNDRFFAVRPEGSVSTLKIQRTERGDSAVYLCASSPTANLQAFFGQGTRLTVV.

This chain joins TRBV4-1 and TRBJ1-2, with D unresolved. V gave up 0 bases and J gave up 5 bases, with 10 bases separating them. Germline values: CDR1 MGHRA, CDR2 YSYEKL. The CDR3 loop spans 14 amino acids. CDR3 coding DNA: TGCGCCAGCAGCCAAGAGCGTATGGGGTATGGCTACACCTTC. It is translated as CASSQERMGYGYTF.